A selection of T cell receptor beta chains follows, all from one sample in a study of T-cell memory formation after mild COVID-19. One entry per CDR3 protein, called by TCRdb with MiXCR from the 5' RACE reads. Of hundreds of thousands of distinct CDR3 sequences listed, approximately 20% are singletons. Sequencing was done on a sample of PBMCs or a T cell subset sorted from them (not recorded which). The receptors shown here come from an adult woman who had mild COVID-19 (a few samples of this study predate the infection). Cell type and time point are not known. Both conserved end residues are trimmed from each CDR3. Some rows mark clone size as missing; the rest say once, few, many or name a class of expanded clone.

cdr3_aa: ASSPRAGPDTQY
clone_size: few
v_call: TRBV4-3

cdr3_aa: ATSDPPDGNEQY
clone_size: few
v_call: TRBV24-1

cdr3_aa: ASSAPSRPLH
clone_size: few
v_call: TRBV27

cdr3_aa: ASRDLAERDEQF
clone_size: few
v_call: TRBV11-2

cdr3_aa: ASSQEEAHEQF
clone_size: NA
v_call: TRBV4-3

cdr3_aa: ASSIPYEGETQY
clone_size: few
v_call: TRBV7-9

cdr3_aa: ASSGLQKGRDYGYT
clone_size: NA
v_call: TRBV9

cdr3_aa: AWSGQANTEAF
clone_size: few
v_call: TRBV30

cdr3_aa: ASSLDGLIADDT
clone_size: NA
v_call: TRBV7-9

cdr3_aa: ASSRRDRGLNEQF
clone_size: NA
v_call: TRBV5-1

cdr3_aa: ASSFGGTVVNTEAF
clone_size: few
v_call: TRBV27

cdr3_aa: AISKTGGDEQF
clone_size: NA
v_call: TRBV10-3

cdr3_aa: ASSFRSSGELF
clone_size: NA
v_call: TRBV5-5

cdr3_aa: ASSLVAGRRGDEQF
clone_size: NA
v_call: TRBV7-2

cdr3_aa: SARKSGSLRAEAF
clone_size: NA
v_call: TRBV20-1

cdr3_aa: ATSSSVRGPYNQPQH
clone_size: few
v_call: TRBV15